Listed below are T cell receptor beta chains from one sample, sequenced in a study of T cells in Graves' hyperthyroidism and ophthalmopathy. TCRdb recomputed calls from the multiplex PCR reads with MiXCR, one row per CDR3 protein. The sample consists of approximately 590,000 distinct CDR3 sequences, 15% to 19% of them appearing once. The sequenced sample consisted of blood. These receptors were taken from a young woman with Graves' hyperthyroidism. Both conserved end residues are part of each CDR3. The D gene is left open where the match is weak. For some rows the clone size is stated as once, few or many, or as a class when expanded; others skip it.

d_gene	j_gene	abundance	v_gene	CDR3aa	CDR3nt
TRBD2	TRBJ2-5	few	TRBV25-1	CASSEWAGGRETQYF	TGTGCCAGCAGTGAATGGGCGGGAGGGCGAGAGACCCAGTACTTC
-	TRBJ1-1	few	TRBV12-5	CASGLVQGTEGTLNTEAFF	TGTGCTAGTGGTTTGGTACAAGGGACCGAAGGGACCTTGAACACTGAAGCTTTCTTT
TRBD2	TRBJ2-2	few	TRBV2	CASYLGLANTGELFF	TGTGCCAGCTACTTAGGACTAGCGAACACCGGGGAGCTGTTTTTT
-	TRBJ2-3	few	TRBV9	CASNNRRGTDTQYF	TGTGCCAGCAACAATCGGCGGGGCACAGATACGCAGTATTTT
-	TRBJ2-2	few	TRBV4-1	CASSPRTATGELFF	TGCGCCAGCAGCCCCCGGACAGCCACCGGGGAGCTGTTTTTT
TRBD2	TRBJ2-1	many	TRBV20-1	CSASTSGRGSYNEQFF	TGCAGTGCTTCCACTAGCGGTAGAGGCTCCTACAATGAGCAGTTCTTC
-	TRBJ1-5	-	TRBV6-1	CASKGRFNQPQHF	TGTGCCAGCAAAGGACGGTTTAATCAGCCCCAGCATTTT
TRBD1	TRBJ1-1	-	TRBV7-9	CASSQGGQGAAFF	TGTGCCAGCAGTCAAGGTGGACAGGGGGCGGCTTTCTTT
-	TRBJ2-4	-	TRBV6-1	CASSESTGAYLAKNIQYF	TGTGCCAGCAGTGAATCAACCGGGGCTTACCTGGCCAAAAACATTCAGTACTTC
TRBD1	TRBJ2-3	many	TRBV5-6	CASSYRDRVLLDTQYF	TGTGCCAGCAGCTACAGGGACAGGGTTCTCTTGGATACGCAGTATTTT
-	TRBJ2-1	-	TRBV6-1	CASGEKGVSYNEQFF	TGTGCCAGCGGCGAAAAAGGGGTATCCTACAATGAGCAGTTCTTC
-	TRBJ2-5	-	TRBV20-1	CSTSKDQETQYF	TGCAGTACTAGCAAGGATCAAGAGACCCAGTACTTC
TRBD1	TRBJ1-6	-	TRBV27	CASSLSAGGNSPLHF	TGTGCCAGCAGTTTATCGGCAGGGGGTAATTCACCCCTCCACTTT
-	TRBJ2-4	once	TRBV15	CATSRAPGVQNIQYF	TGTGCCACCAGCAGAGCGCCGGGGGTCCAAAACATTCAGTACTTC
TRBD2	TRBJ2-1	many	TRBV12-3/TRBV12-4	CASSHPGLVLGAEQFF	TGTGCCAGCAGTCACCCGGGACTAGTACTTGGGGCTGAGCAGTTCTTC
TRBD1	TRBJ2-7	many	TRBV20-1	CSAPGQGMRYEQYF	TGCAGTGCACCGGGACAGGGAATGCGCTACGAGCAGTACTTC
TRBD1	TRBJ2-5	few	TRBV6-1	CASSPDRGHQETQYF	TGTGCCAGCAGTCCGGACAGGGGCCACCAAGAGACCCAGTACTTC
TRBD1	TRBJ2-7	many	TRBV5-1	CASSLEGQGDYWYF	TGCGCCAGCAGCTTGGAGGGACAGGGAGACTATTGGTACTTC
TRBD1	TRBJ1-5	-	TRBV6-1	CASNHDRGHQPQHF	TGTGCCAGCAACCACGACAGGGGCCATCAGCCCCAGCATTTT
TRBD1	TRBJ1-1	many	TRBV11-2	CASSVDRGRNEAFF	TGTGCCAGCAGCGTCGACAGGGGGAGAAATGAAGCTTTCTTT
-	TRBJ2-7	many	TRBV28	CASAHVFPNHEQYF	TGTGCCAGCGCACACGTCTTTCCTAACCACGAGCAGTACTTC
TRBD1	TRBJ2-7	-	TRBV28	CASIATGTVYEQYF	TGTGCCAGCATAGCAACGGGGACAGTCTACGAGCAGTACTTC
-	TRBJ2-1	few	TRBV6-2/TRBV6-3	CASSYFRDGDYSSMYNEQFF	TGTGCCAGCAGTTATTTCCGGGACGGAGACTACTCCTCGATGTACAATGAGCAGTTCTTC
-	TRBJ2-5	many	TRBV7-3	CASSLGLGVPETQYF	TGTGCCAGCAGCTTAGGTTTAGGTGTTCCGGAGACCCAGTACTTC
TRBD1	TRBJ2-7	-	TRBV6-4	CASSEYRGAYEQYF	TGTGCCAGCAGTGAGTACAGGGGGGCCTACGAGCAGTACTTC
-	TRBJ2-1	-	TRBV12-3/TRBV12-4	CASSPRSVEQFF	TGTGCCAGCAGTCCGAGGTCTGTTGAGCAGTTCTTC
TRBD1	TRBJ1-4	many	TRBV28	CASSQGGAGEKLFF	TGTGCCAGCAGCCAGGGGGGGGCTGGCGAAAAACTGTTTTTT
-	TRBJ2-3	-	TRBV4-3	CASSSGPQQNTDTQYF	TGCGCCAGCAGCTCGGGACCACAACAGAACACAGATACGCAGTATTTT
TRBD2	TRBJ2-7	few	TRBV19	CASSSTGTSGRTEGTYEQYF	TGTGCCAGTAGTTCTACCGGGACTAGCGGGAGGACCGAAGGGACCTACGAGCAGTACTTC
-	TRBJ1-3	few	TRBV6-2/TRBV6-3	CASSASMSSGNTIYF	TGTGCCAGCAGTGCTTCGATGAGCTCTGGAAACACCATATATTTT
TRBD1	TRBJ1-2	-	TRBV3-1	CASSQEKFKAGTGAYGYTF	TGTGCCAGCAGCCAAGAAAAGTTTAAAGCCGGGACAGGGGCCTATGGCTACACCTTC
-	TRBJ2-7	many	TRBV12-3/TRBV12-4	CASSYGRSEQYF	TGTGCCAGCAGTTATGGACGGAGCGAGCAGTACTTC
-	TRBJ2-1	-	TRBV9	CASSVATTYNEQFF	TGTGCCAGCAGCGTAGCAACTACCTACAATGAGCAGTTCTTC
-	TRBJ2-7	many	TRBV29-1	CSVLADHYEQYF	TGCAGCGTACTAGCAGACCACTACGAGCAGTACTTC
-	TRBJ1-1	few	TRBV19	CASSRFTVVDTEAFF	TGTGCCAGTAGTAGATTTACCGTCGTCGACACTGAAGCTTTCTTT
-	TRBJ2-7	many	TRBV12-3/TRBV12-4	CASSLRGFSYEQYF	TGTGCCAGCAGTTTACGGGGTTTCTCCTACGAGCAGTACTTC
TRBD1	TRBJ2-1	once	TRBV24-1	CATSDRTGGAYNEQFF	TGTGCCACCAGTGACCGGACAGGGGGGGCCTACAATGAGCAGTTCTTC
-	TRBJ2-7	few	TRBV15	CATSRDPRRLGTNYEQYF	TGTGCCACCAGCAGAGACCCTAGGCGTCTAGGGACGAACTACGAGCAGTACTTC
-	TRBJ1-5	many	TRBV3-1	CASSQEQGSNQPQHF	TGTGCCAGCAGCCAAGAGCAGGGGAGCAATCAGCCCCAGCATTTT
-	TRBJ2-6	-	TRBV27	CASRMAGANVLTF	TGTGCCAGCCGAATGGCTGGGGCCAACGTCCTGACTTTC
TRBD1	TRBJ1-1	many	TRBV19	CASSPPGQGEHEAFF	TGTGCCAGTAGCCCCCCAGGACAGGGCGAGCATGAAGCTTTCTTT
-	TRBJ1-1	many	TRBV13	CASSLDGGVDEAFF	TGTGCCAGCAGCTTGGACGGGGGGGTGGATGAAGCTTTCTTT
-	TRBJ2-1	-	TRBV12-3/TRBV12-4	CASSLAGGADNEQFF	TGTGCCAGCAGTTTAGCGGGGGGAGCGGACAATGAGCAGTTCTTC
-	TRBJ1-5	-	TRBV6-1	CASSEVLGGMGEPQHF	TGTGCCAGCAGTGAAGTTTTAGGGGGTATGGGGGAGCCCCAGCATTTT